The present TCR beta chain was sequenced within a study of long-term antiretroviral therapy in people with HIV. With survey level as its setting, the immunoSEQ assay was v3.0. Sequencing was designed to cover roughly 40,000-50,000 T-cell genomes in each sample. TCRdb keeps only in-frame clones here, not all; method: immunoSEQ multiplex PCR. The sample lists 11,000 or so clones; 60% to 80% were seen once. Germline V gives CDR1 LNHDA, CDR2 SQIVND (reference sequence). Trimming took 6 bases from V and 2 from J, leaving 5 bases between them. The CDR3 has 11 residues. A single count supports this clone. The V gene is TRBV19, the J gene TRBJ2-7; D remains unclear. The sequencing here drew on unsorted PBMCs, taken 0.8 years before starting antiretroviral therapy. This receptor was taken from a woman between 35 and 50 years old with HIV. CDR3 loop: CASRGTYEQYF. CDR3 DNA sequence: TGTGCCAGTAGAGGGACCTACGAGCAGTACTTC.